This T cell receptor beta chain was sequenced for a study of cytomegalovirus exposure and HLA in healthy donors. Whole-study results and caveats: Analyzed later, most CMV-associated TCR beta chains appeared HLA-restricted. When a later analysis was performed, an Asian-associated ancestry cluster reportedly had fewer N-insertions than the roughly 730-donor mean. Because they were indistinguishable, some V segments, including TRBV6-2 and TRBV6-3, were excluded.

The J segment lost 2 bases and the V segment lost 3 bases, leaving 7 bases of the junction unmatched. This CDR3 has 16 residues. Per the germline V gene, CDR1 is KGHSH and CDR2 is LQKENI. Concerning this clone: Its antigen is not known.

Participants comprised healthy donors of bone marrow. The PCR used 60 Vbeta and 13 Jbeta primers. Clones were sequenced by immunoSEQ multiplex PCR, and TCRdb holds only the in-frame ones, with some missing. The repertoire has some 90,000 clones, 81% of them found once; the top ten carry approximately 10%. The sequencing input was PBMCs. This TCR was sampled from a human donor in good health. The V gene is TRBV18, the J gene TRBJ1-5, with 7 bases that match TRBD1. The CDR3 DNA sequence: TGTGCCAGCTCACCCTTTACAGGGGAAGGCAATCAGCCCCAGCATTTT. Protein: CASSPFTGEGNQPQHF.